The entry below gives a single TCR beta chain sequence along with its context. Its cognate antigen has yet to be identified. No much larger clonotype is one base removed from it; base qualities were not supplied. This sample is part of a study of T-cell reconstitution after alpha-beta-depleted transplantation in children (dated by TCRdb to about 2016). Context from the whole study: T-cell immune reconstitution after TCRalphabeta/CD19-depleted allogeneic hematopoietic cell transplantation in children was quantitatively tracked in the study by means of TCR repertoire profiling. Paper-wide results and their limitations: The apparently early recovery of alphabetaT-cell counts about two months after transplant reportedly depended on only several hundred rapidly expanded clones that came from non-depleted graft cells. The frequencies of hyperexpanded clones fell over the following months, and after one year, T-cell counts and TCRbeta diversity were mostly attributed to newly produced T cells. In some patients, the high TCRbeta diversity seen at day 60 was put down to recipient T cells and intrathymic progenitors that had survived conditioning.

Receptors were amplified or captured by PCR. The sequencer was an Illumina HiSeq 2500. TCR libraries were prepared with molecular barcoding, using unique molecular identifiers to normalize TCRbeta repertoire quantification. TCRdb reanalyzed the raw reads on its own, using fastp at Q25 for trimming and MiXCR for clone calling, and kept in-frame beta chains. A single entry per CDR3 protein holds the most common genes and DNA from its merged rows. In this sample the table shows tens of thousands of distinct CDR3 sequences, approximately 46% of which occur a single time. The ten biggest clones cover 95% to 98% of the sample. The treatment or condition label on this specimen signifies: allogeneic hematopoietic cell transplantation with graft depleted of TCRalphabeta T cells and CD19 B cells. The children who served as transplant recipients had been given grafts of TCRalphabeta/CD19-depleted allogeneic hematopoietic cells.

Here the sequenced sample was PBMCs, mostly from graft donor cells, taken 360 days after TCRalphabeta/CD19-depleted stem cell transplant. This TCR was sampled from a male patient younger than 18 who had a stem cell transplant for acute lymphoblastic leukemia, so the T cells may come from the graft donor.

The DNA reads TGCGCCAGCAGCTTGGATGCGCGGAGCCCTAATGAAAAACTGTTTTTT. It translates as CASSLDARSPNEKLFF. This chain joins TRBV5-1 to TRBJ1-4, with the D segment identity uncertain. CDR3 length: 16 amino acids, cysteine to phenylalanine. Here the CDR3 DNA is all that survives: 48 bases in frame from base 1. CDR1 SGHRS and CDR2 YFSETQ are derived from the germline V gene. V drops 0 bases and J drops 3 bases, leaving 12 bases in between.